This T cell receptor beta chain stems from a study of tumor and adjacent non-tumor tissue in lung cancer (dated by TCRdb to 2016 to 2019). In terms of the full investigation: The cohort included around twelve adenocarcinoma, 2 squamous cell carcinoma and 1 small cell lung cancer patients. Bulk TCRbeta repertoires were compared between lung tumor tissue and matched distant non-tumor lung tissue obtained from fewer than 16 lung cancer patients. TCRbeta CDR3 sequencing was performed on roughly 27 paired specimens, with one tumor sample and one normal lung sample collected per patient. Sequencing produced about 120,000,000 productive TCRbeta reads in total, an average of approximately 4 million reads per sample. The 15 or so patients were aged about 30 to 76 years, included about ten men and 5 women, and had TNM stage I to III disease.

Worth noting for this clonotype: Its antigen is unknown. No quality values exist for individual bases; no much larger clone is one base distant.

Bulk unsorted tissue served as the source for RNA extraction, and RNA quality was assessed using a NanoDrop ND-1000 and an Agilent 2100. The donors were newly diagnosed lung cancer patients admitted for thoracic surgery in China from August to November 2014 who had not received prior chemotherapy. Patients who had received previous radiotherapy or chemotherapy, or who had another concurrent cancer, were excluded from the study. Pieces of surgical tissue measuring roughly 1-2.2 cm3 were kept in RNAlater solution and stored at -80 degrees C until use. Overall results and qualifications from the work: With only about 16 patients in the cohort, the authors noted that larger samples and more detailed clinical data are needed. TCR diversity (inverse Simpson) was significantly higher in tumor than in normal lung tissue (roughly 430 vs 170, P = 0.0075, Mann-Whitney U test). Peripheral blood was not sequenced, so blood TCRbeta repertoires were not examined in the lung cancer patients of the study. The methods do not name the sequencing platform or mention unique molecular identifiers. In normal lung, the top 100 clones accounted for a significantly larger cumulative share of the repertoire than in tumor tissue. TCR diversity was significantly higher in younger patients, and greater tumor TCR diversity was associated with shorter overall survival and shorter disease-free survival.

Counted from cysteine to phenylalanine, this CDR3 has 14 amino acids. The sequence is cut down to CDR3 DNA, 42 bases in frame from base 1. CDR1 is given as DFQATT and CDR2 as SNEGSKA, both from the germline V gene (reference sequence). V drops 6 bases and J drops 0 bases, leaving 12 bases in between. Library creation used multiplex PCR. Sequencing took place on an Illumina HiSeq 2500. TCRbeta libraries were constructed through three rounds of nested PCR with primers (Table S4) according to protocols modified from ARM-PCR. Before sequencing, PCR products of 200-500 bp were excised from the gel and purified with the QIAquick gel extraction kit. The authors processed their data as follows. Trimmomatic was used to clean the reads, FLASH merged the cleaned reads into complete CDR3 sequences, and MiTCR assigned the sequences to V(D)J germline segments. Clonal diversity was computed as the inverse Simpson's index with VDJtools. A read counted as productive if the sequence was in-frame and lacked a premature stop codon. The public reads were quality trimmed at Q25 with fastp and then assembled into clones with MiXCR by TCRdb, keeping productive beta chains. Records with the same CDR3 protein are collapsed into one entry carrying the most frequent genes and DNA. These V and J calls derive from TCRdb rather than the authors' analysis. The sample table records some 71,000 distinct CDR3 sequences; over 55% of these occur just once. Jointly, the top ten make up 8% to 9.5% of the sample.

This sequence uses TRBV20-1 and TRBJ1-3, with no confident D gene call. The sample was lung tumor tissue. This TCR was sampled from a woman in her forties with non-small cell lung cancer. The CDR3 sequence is CSAQIGRSGNTIYF. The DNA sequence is TGCAGTGCCCAGATAGGACGCTCTGGAAACACCATATATTTT.